The next 14 T cell receptor beta chains were all read from a single sample in a study of CXCR3-negative and CXCR3-positive naive CD8 T cells. 5' RACE that incorporated UMI labels was used to prepare the TRB cDNA libraries. For each CDR3 protein, TCRdb gives one entry from its re-call of the 5' RACE reads, without DNA. This sample contains more than 100,000 distinct CDR3 sequences. Study-wide findings and caveats: Higher TRB CDR3 hydrophobicity marked CXCR3-positive naive cells relative to CXCR3-negative naive cells.

No cognate antigen is known for these TCRs. Sequenced: naive CXCR3+ CD8+ T cells from blood. Subset given: CD45RO-CCR7+CD27+CD95- naive CD8+ T cells expressing CXCR3 (TNR3+). All receptors derive from a human donor in good health. Some clones in this sample may be carry-over from other donors' samples.

CDR3 sequence: CASSPGPYNTGELFF. J is TRBJ2-2 and V is TRBV28. In germline, CDR1 is MDHEN, CDR2 SYDVKM. The CDR3 spans 15 residues.

The chain links TRBV29-1 to TRBJ2-7; no DNA is available, so the TRBD2 call from TCRdb remains unchecked. Per germline, CDR1 SQVTM and CDR2 ANQGSEA. The CDR3 sequence is 14 residues long. Here the CDR3 reads CSVEDQSGGAWQYF.

This chain connects TRBV6-5 to TRBJ1-1; the D call from TCRdb, TRBD1, cannot be confirmed without DNA. The CDR3 is 16 residues long. Per the germline V gene, CDR1 is MNHEY and CDR2 is SVGAGI. The CDR3 reads CASSYRTGRGNTEAFF.

The gene calls are TRBV2 and TRBJ2-7; without DNA, the TCRdb call of TRBD2 cannot be checked. The CDR3 has 15 amino acids. Germline V gene data show CDR1 as SNHLY and CDR2 as FYNNEI. CDR3: CASIRIASGSYEQYF.

V and J are TRBV27 and TRBJ2-5. This CDR3 comprises 14 residues. The V gene's germline CDR1 is MNHEY and CDR2 SMNVEV (reference sequence). This CDR3 is CASSINRDQETQYF.

The chain has TRBV27 and TRBJ2-7; lacking DNA, the TRBD1 call made by TCRdb goes unchecked. The CDR3 length is 12 residues. The germline CDR1 and CDR2 sequences are MNHEY and SMNVEV (reference sequence). The CDR3 sequence: CASSHQGSEQYF.

The V and J genes are TRBV13 and TRBJ2-5; TCRdb reports TRBD1, a call that lacks DNA to check it against. CDR3 length: 14 amino acids. Per the germline V gene, CDR1 is PRHDT and CDR2 is FYEKMQ (reference sequence). CDR3 sequence reads: CASSSRTLRETQYF.

CDR3 protein: CASSLITPMQETQYF. V and J are TRBV12-3 or TRBV12-4 and TRBJ2-5. The CDR3 is 15 residues long.

This chain uses TRBV28 with TRBJ2-7. The V gene's germline CDR1 is MDHEN and CDR2 SYDVKM. This CDR3 spans 14 amino acids. The CDR3 reads CASSLEVFSYEQYF.

The chain has TRBV7-2 and TRBJ2-7; TCRdb reports TRBD2, a call that lacks DNA to check it against. Germline lookup yields CDR1 SGHTA and CDR2 FQGNSA. This CDR3 comprises 15 residues. This CDR3 is CASSPLTSGGEEQYF.

The chain is built from TRBV27 and TRBJ1-2; without DNA, the TCRdb call of TRBD1 cannot be checked. Germline-derived CDR1 and CDR2 are MNHEY and SMNVEV (reference sequence). The CDR3 length is 14 residues. CDR3 sequence reads: CASRLGGTNYGYTF.

The chain has TRBV28 and TRBJ2-7; without DNA, the TCRdb call of TRBD2 cannot be checked. From germline, CDR1 is MDHEN and CDR2 SYDVKM. The CDR3 sequence is 13 residues long. CDR3 residues: CASRREGSYEQYF.

This chain joins TRBV5-1 and TRBJ2-3; TCRdb names TRBD1, which stays unverified in the absence of DNA. CDR1 and CDR2 (germline): SGHRS, YFSETQ. The CDR3 is 15 amino acids. CDR3 loop: CASRQGALGTDTQYF.

The V call is TRBV27, the J call TRBJ1-6. Per the germline V gene, CDR1 is MNHEY and CDR2 is SMNVEV (reference sequence). The CDR3 is 15 residues long. CDR3 loop: CASSLSLGYNSPLHF.